A single T cell receptor (beta chain) is shown here with its context. The germline V gene encodes CDR1 SQVTM and CDR2 ANQGSEA. The CDR3 length is 15 residues. Trimming cost V 5 bases and J 9 bases, with 20 bases left between them. These data are taken from a study of CDR3 diversity in severe acne. TCRdb re-derived calls from the PCR reads in MiXCR, one entry per CDR3 protein. The table records 100,000 or so distinct CDR3 sequences, around 56% of them present only once. This TCR came from a male donor with acne. Specimen: blood. The chain combines TRBV29-1 with TRBJ1-6, with D unclear. CDR3 bases: TGCAGCGTTCGGGTAGGGCTGGGAGCCGGTTCACCCCTCCACTTT. This sequence encodes CSVRVGLGAGSPLHF.